This T cell receptor (beta chain) comes out of a study of blood T cell repertoires in COVID-19. Study-wide background: The samples span acute and convalescent COVID-19 from the United States, Italy and Spain. The cDNA or gDNA used as material had been derived from T cells, B-cell-depleted T cells, or PBMCs.

The CDR3 loop spans 16 amino acids. The germline V gene has CDR1 SGHDT and CDR2 YYEEEE. V shed 3 bases and J 5 bases; nucleotides not matched to a gene: 11. The repertoire was sequenced with immunoSEQ multiplex PCR; TCRdb's copy has only in-frame clones and lacks some. The sample consists of roughly 70,000 clones, approximately 75% of them appearing once. This clonotype was obtained from a woman aged 60 to 75 with acute or convalescent COVID-19. The source material was peripheral blood. The rearrangement links TRBV5-6 to TRBJ2-1, with 7 bases aligning to TRBD1. This chain's CDR3 is CASSWKDRRVNNEQFF. For the CDR3, the DNA is TGTGCCAGCAGCTGGAAGGACAGGCGAGTTAACAATGAGCAGTTCTTC.